This TCR beta chain was retrieved from a study of neurological immune-mediated disorders. Study-wide results and caveats: HTLV-1-associated myelopathy had the most TCR clonal expansion, whereas multiple sclerosis had the least (lower than in healthy controls).

A total of 2 million PBMCs stored at -80 degrees C provided the unsorted libraries. It was by 5'RACE with 10-nucleotide random UMIs that the cDNA was made. MiXCR was run by TCRdb on the 5' RACE reads, yielding one entry per CDR3 protein. The table records tens of thousands of distinct CDR3 sequences, roughly 3.8% of them present only once. This clonotype occurred many times. Its antigen remains unidentified. Per germline, CDR1 DFQATT and CDR2 SNEGSKA (reference sequence). The CDR3 is 17 amino acids. The V gene lost 4 bases and the J gene lost 2 bases, with 21 bases spanning the gap. The sequence was collected from a man between 60 and 70 years old with multiple sclerosis. The sample comprised PBMCs. The chain employs TRBV20-1 and TRBJ1-5, with unresolved D. In DNA form, the CDR3 reads TGCAGTGCTACCCTCAAAACGGAAAATAGACGCAATCAGCCCCAGCATTTT. It yields the protein CSATLKTENRRNQPQHF.